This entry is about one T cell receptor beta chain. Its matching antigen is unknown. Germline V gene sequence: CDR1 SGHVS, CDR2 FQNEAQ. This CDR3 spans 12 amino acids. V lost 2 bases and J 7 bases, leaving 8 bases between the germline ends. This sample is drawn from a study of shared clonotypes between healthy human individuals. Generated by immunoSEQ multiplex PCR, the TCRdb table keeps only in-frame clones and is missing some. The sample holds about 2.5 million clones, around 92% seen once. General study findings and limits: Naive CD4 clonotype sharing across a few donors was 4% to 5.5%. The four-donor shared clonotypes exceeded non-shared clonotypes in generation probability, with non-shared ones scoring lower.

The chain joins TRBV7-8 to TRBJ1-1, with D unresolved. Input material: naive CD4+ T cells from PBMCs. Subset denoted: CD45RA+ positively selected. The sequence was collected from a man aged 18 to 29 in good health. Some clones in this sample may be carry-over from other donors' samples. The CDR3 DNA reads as TGTGCCAGCAGCTTACCCGGACGTGAAGCTTTCTTT. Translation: CASSLPGREAFF.